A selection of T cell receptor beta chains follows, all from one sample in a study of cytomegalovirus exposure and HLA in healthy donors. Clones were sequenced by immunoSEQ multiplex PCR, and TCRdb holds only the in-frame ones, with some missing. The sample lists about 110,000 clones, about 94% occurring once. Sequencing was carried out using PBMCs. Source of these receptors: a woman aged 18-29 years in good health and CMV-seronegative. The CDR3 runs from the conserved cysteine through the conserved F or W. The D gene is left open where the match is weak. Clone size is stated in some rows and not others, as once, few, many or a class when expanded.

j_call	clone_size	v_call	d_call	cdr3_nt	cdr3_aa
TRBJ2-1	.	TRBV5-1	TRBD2	TGCGCCAGCAGCTCACCGGGACTAGCGGGGGGGCGATCCTACAATGAGCAGTTCTTC	CASSSPGLAGGRSYNEQFF
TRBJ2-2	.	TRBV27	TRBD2	TGTGCCAGCAGAGTAGGGCGGGGGAGCGGGGAGCTGTTTTTT	CASRVGRGSGELFF
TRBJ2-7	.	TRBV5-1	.	TGCGCCAGCAGCACTACAAATCCGGGACTGGTGAAACAGTACTTC	CASSTTNPGLVKQYF
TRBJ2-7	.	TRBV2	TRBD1	TGTGCCAGCAGTGAAAGGGACAGGCGGTTGGGGGAGCAGTACTTC	CASSERDRRLGEQYF
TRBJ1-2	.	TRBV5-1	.	TGCGCCAGCAGCCCCACTACGGGACTCAGCTTCTATGGCTACACCTTC	CASSPTTGLSFYGYTF
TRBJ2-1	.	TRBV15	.	TGTGCCACCAGCAAGGAGGGCTCCTACAATGAGCAGTTCTTC	CATSKEGSYNEQFF
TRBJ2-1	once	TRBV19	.	TGTGCCGTTGGTGAGAGCTCCTACAATGAGCAGTTCTTC	CAVGESSYNEQFF
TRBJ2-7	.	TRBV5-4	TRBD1	TGTGCCAGCAGCCCGGGACAGGGGAGCTCCTACGAGCAGTACTTC	CASSPGQGSSYEQYF
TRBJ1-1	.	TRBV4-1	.	TGCGCCAGCAGCCAAGGATTGGGGGGAGTTGAAGCTTTCTTT	CASSQGLGGVEAFF
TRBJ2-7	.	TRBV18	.	TGTGCCAGCTCAGACAGCTCCTACGAGCAGTACTTC	CASSDSSYEQYF
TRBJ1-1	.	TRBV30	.	TGTGCCTGGAAGGAGAGCCATGAGGAAGCTTTCTTT	CAWKESHEEAFF
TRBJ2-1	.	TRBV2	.	TGTGCCAGCAGTGTTTCGGGCTCCTACAATGAGCAGTTCTTC	CASSVSGSYNEQFF
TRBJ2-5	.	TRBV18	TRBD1	TGTGCCAGCTCACCACGAGGGGGCTTACAAGAGACCCAGTACTTC	CASSPRGGLQETQYF
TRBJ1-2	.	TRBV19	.	TGTGCCAGTAGCCATCAGGAGGACTATGGCTACACCTTC	CASSHQEDYGYTF
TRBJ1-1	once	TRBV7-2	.	TGTGCCAGCAGCTTAAATCCTGGAGGGCCTGAAGCTTTCTTT	CASSLNPGGPEAFF
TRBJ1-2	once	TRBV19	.	TGTGCCAGTAGTATGGCGCAGAACAGAGCTAACTATGGCTACACCTTC	CASSMAQNRANYGYTF
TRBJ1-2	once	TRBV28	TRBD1	TGTGCCAGCAGTTTTATCCCGACAGGGGGTAACTATGGCTACACCTTC	CASSFIPTGGNYGYTF
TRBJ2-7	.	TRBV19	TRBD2	TGTGCCAGTAGTACCCAGCGGGGTACCTACGAGCAGTACTTC	CASSTQRGTYEQYF
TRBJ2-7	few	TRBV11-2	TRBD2	TGTGCCAGCAGCTCCGGGACTAGCGGGGGGCTACCATACGAGCAGTACTTC	CASSSGTSGGLPYEQYF
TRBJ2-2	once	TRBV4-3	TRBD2	TGCGCCAGCAGCCAGCCACCGGGACTAGCGGGGGGCCCTCCCACCGGGGAGCTGTTTTTT	CASSQPPGLAGGPPTGELFF
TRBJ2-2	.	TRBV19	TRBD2	TGTGCCAGTAGGTGGGCGGGGGACACCGGGGAGCTGTTTTTT	CASRWAGDTGELFF
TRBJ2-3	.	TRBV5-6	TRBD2	TGTGCCAGCAGCTTGGCGAGGCTAGCGGGGGGATCAGATACGCAGTATTTT	CASSLARLAGGSDTQYF
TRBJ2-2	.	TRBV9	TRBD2	TGTGCCAGCAGCCGAGCGGGGGGGAACACCGGGGAGCTGTTTTTT	CASSRAGGNTGELFF
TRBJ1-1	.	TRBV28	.	TGTGCCAGCAGTTCGGACAGCTTTGACCTGAACACTGAAGCTTTCTTT	CASSSDSFDLNTEAFF